This entry lists 30 T cell receptor beta chains sequenced from one sample in a study of T cell responses to AZD1222 COVID-19 vaccine. Repertoires were generated with immunoSEQ multiplex PCR, while TCRdb's copy carries only in-frame clones and drops some. Of about 150,000 clones listed, around 92% are singletons. This sample comprised peripheral blood, obtained 28 days after the second AZD1222 dose. These receptors came from an adult who received the AZD1222 COVID-19 vaccine.

The rearrangement links TRBV30 to TRBJ2-1; perhaps TRBD1 as D (7 bases). The CDR3 extends over 16 amino acids. Trimming pared 5 bases from V and 0 bases from J, leaving 17 bases between. Germline V gene data show CDR1 as GTSNPN and CDR2 as SVGIG (reference sequence). The CDR3 coding sequence is TGTGCCTGGGCGGGGACAGCAGGGGGCTCCTACAATGAGCAGTTCTTC. Protein: CAWAGTAGGSYNEQFF.

J is TRBJ1-2 and V is TRBV30; D is undetermined. The V end lost 3 bases, the J end lost 4 bases, and 12 bases lay between the germline ends. This CDR3 is 13 amino acids long. Per germline, CDR1 GTSNPN and CDR2 SVGIG (reference sequence). Here the CDR3 DNA reads TGTGCCTGGAGCGAGGTATTCAGCTATGGCTACACCTTC. It translates to CAWSEVFSYGYTF.

V is TRBV7-2 and J is TRBJ2-2, with 11 bases fitting TRBD2. V shed 1 base, J shed 4 bases, and the junction held 5 bases outside the gene matches. Germline CDR1 reads SGHTA; CDR2 reads FQGNSA. This CDR3 has 17 residues. The CDR3 loop is CASSLGLAGGSTGELFF. DNA of the CDR3: TGTGCCAGCAGCTTAGGCCTAGCGGGAGGAAGCACCGGGGAGCTGTTTTTT.

The chain has TRBV2 and TRBJ1-1; 9 bases are a match to TRBD1. The CDR3 has 14 residues. J gave up 10 bases and V 7 bases, and 13 bases lay outside the gene matches. Per germline, CDR1 SNHLY and CDR2 FYNNEI. The CDR3 coding sequence is TGTGCCAGCATTCCTCTGGGGACAGGGAATCGAGCTTTCTTT. Translating gives CASIPLGTGNRAFF.

The chain employs TRBV4-3 and TRBJ1-4; unclear D gene. Trimming took off 1 base at V and 11 bases at J, with 8 bases between the two ends. Per germline, CDR1 LGHNA and CDR2 YSLEER. CDR3 length: 12 amino acids. The CDR3 protein is CASSQGLGKLFF. The CDR3 DNA is TGCGCCAGCAGCCAAGGCCTAGGCAAACTGTTTTTT.

The chain uses TRBV5-3 and TRBJ1-2; 7 bases are a match to TRBD1. TRBV5-3 is recorded as an ORF, its role being uncertain. V was clipped by 3 bases and J by 5 bases; unmatched bases: 10. CDR3 size: 15 residues. In DNA form, the CDR3 reads TGTGCCAGAAGCTACCGGGACAGTACACTGTATGGCTACACCTTC. Encoded protein: CARSYRDSTLYGYTF.

This sequence joins TRBV28 and TRBJ2-1, with 13 positions matching TRBD2. Germline V CDR1 and CDR2: MDHEN, SYDVKM. The CDR3 runs to 15 residues. Trimming removed 6 bases from V and 6 bases from J; junction bases left unmatched: 5. The CDR3 loop is CASRIGLAGVNEQFF. DNA of the CDR3: TGTGCCAGCAGAATTGGACTAGCGGGAGTCAATGAGCAGTTCTTC.

The gene calls are TRBV9 and TRBJ1-6, with D tentatively TRBD1 (5 bases). The CDR3 spans 14 residues. Trimming pared 2 bases from V and 6 bases from J, leaving 9 bases between. The germline V gene has CDR1 SGDLS and CDR2 YYNGEE. CDR3: CASSVRDLNSPLHF. CDR3 in DNA: TGTGCCAGCAGCGTCCGGGACCTTAATTCACCCCTCCACTTT. Combining the CDR3 with reference TRBV9 and TRBJ1-6 gives the whole variable domain DSGVTQTPKHLITATGQRVTLRCSPRSGDLSVYWYQQSLDQGLQFLIQYYNGEERAKGNILERFSAQQFPDLHSELNLSSLELGDSALYFCASSVRDLNSPLHFGNGTRLTVT.

As regards this clone: Other nucleotide sequences in the sample specify the same CDR3. V and J are TRBV15 and TRBJ2-7; perhaps TRBD2 as D (6 bases). Trimming pared 3 bases from V and 0 bases from J, leaving 6 bases between. CDR1 LNHNV and CDR2 YYDKDF come from the germline V gene (reference sequence). The CDR3 contains 13 residues. The CDR3 loop reads CATSRDYSYEQYF. CDR3 in DNA: TGTGCCACCAGCAGGGACTACTCCTACGAGCAGTACTTC.

This clone was seen once. V and J are TRBV6-5 and TRBJ2-7, with D unclear. Trimming pared 4 bases from V and 9 bases from J, leaving 13 bases between. This CDR3 has 12 amino acids. The germline gives CDR1 MNHEY, CDR2 SVGAGI. CDR3 sequence: CASSSGGTVQYF. CDR3 DNA: TGTGCCAGCAGTTCTGGCGGCACGGTGCAGTACTTC.

The chain combines TRBV18 with TRBJ2-7; TRBD1 matches 8 bases. CDR3 length equals 13 residues. Germline V gene sequence: CDR1 KGHSH, CDR2 LQKENI. V lost 3 bases to trimming and J lost 5 bases; unmatched junction nucleotides: 3. The CDR3, as DNA: TGTGCCAGCTCACCCGGACAGGGTGACGAGCAGTACTTC. Protein: CASSPGQGDEQYF.

The chain is built from TRBV6-5 and TRBJ2-3; D unclear. Per germline, CDR1 MNHEY and CDR2 SVGAGI. This CDR3 has 12 amino acids. V lost 2 bases, J lost 4 bases, and 4 bases lay in between. CDR3 bases: TGTGCCAGCAGTTACCTCCCAGATACGCAGTATTTT. Protein sequence: CASSYLPDTQYF.

The V gene is TRBV6-2 or TRBV6-3, the J gene TRBJ2-1, with 10 bases that match TRBD1. Germline V lookup: CDR1 MNHEY, CDR2 SVGEGT. The CDR3 extends over 16 amino acids. V lost 4 bases, J lost 7 bases, and 10 bases stayed unmatched. This CDR3 is CASSSPRDRGSNEQFF. CDR3 nucleotide sequence: TGTGCCAGCAGTTCCCCCCGGGACAGGGGATCGAATGAGCAGTTCTTC.

Comment on this clone: Other DNA sequences in the sample encode the same CDR3. J is TRBJ2-7 and V is TRBV28; no clear D gene. Germline V gene sequence: CDR1 MDHEN, CDR2 SYDVKM. This CDR3 is built from 12 residues. With 4 bases removed from V and 4 bases from J, the gap between germline ends came to 8 bases. CDR3 residues: CASSSLGYEQYF. CDR3 nucleotide sequence: TGTGCCAGCAGTTCCCTGGGGTACGAGCAGTACTTC.

The genes are TRBV4-3 and TRBJ2-1, with 11 nucleotides matching TRBD2. CDR3 length: 17 amino acids. Germline trimming cut 0 bases from V and 2 bases from J; bases unmatched to any gene: 3. Germline V CDR1 and CDR2: LGHNA, YSLEER. This chain's CDR3 is CASSQDGTSGTYNEQFF. The DNA for the CDR3 is TGCGCCAGCAGCCAAGACGGGACTAGCGGAACCTACAATGAGCAGTTCTTC.

The gene calls are TRBV10-1 and TRBJ1-2, with D uncertain. The CDR3 runs to 12 residues. Trimming stripped 2 bases from V and 8 bases from J, with 9 bases between. Germline V lookup: CDR1 WNHNN, CDR2 SYGVQD (reference sequence). The CDR3 here is CASSEGSWGYTF. The DNA of the CDR3 is TGCGCCAGCAGTGAGGGGTCCTGGGGCTACACCTTC.

The chain combines TRBV7-7 with TRBJ2-1; 7 nucleotides line up with TRBD2. Germline V gives CDR1 SSHAT, CDR2 FNYEAQ (reference sequence). Trimming removed 1 base from V and 2 bases from J; junction bases left unmatched: 2. CDR3 size: 15 residues. CDR3 bases: TGTGCCAGCAGCTTAGGGGGAGGGCCCTACAATGAGCAGTTCTTC. Protein: CASSLGGGPYNEQFF.

The chain is built from TRBV2 and TRBJ2-7; either TRBD1 or TRBD2 may fit D (5 bases each). This CDR3 spans 15 amino acids. Trimming left V 3 bases short and J 2 bases short, with 14 bases between. Germline CDR1 is SNHLY and CDR2 is FYNNEI. The CDR3 coding sequence is TGTGCCAGCAGTGAGCTCCCGGGACGGGCCTACGAGCAGTACTTC. Translation: CASSELPGRAYEQYF.

A few counts support this clone. The chain is built from TRBV30 and TRBJ1-2; unclear D gene. The V gene's germline CDR1 is GTSNPN and CDR2 SVGIG (reference sequence). This CDR3 spans 13 amino acids. Trimming cost V 5 bases and J 3 bases, with 13 bases left between them. The CDR3 nucleotides read TGTGCCTGGGCGGGGAGGGAATACTATGGCTACACCTTC. This gives the protein CAWAGREYYGYTF. The entire variable domain, with the rest obtained from reference TRBV30 and TRBJ1-2, is as follows: SQTIHQWPATLVQPVGSPLSLECTVEGTSNPNLYWYRQAAGRGLQLLFYSVGIGQISSEVPQNLSASRPQDRQFILSSKKLLLSDSGFYLCAWAGREYYGYTFGSGTRLTVV.

V usage is TRBV7-2 and J usage is TRBJ1-4, with no clear D. The ends were cut back, 1 base at V and 8 bases at J, with 11 bases in the middle. The V gene's germline CDR1 is SGHTA and CDR2 FQGNSA. The CDR3 length is 14 residues. The CDR3 loop is CASSLDITREKLFF. CDR3 nucleotide sequence: TGTGCCAGCAGCTTAGATATCACAAGGGAAAAACTGTTTTTT.

The rearrangement uses TRBV30 and TRBJ1-1; TRBD1 is a possible D gene (5 bases). V lost 3 bases, J lost 4 bases, and 12 bases lay in between. The CDR3 length is 13 residues. Germline assignment: CDR1 GTSNPN and CDR2 SVGIG (reference sequence). Written as DNA, the CDR3 is TGTGCCTGGAGGCTCAGGGTGGGCACTGAAGCTTTCTTT. Residues: CAWRLRVGTEAFF.

The chain recombines TRBV6-2 or TRBV6-3 with TRBJ2-7, with TRBD2 matching 10 bases. The CDR3 consists of 15 residues. The trim removed 6 bases at V and 1 base at J, leaving 6 bases unmatched. Per germline, CDR1 MNHEY and CDR2 SVGEGT. DNA of the CDR3: TGTGCCAGCAGCCCGGGACTAGCGACGTCCTACGAGCAGTACTTC. It encodes CASSPGLATSYEQYF.

The chain joins TRBV28 to TRBJ2-7, with D possibly being TRBD1 (6 bases). V lost 5 bases and J lost 6, with 20 bases in between. Germline CDR1 MDHEN, CDR2 SYDVKM. This CDR3 is built from 15 residues. This CDR3 is CASSPRTAYGGEQYF. The CDR3 bases are TGTGCCAGCAGTCCTCGGACAGCGTATGGTGGCGAGCAGTACTTC. The full variable domain, rest sourced from reference TRBV28 and TRBJ2-7, is DVKVTQSSRYLVKRTGEKVFLECVQDMDHENMFWYRQDPGLGLRLIYFSYDVKMKEKGDIPEGYSVSREKKERFSLILESASTNQTSMYLCASSPRTAYGGEQYFGPGTRLTVT.

The chain links TRBV14 to TRBJ1-1, with TRBD1 matching over 8 bases. The germline CDR1 and CDR2 sequences are SGHDN and FVKESK. Germline trimming cut 6 bases from V and 5 bases from J; bases unmatched to any gene: 5. The CDR3 totals 13 residues. CDR3 protein: CASSTTGVTEAFF. CDR3 coding DNA: TGTGCCAGCAGTACGACAGGGGTTACTGAAGCTTTCTTT. The whole variable domain, remainder taken from reference TRBV14 and TRBJ1-1, is EAGVTQFPSHSVIEKGQTVTLRCDPISGHDNLYWYRRVMGKEIKFLLHFVKESKQDESGMPNNRFLAERTGGTYSTLKVQPAELEDSGVYFCASSTTGVTEAFFGQGTRLTVV.

The CDR3 here is CASSLDDRGDNQPQHF. The CDR3 nucleotides read TGTGCCAGCAGCTTAGATGACAGGGGTGACAATCAGCCCCAGCATTTT. The chain uses TRBV11-2 and TRBJ1-5; 8 nucleotides line up with TRBD1. J gave up 3 bases and V 0 bases, and 4 bases lay outside the gene matches. Germline V lookup: CDR1 SGHAT, CDR2 FQNNGV. The CDR3 spans 16 residues.

The V gene is TRBV18, the J gene TRBJ1-1, with TRBD1 as a possible D gene (5 bases). Germline CDR1 KGHSH, CDR2 LQKENI. Trimming shortened V by 1 base and J by 8 bases, and 20 bases separated the two germline ends. CDR3 size: 16 residues. The CDR3 is CASSPQGNLIHAEAFF. In nucleotides, the CDR3 is TGTGCCAGCTCACCACAGGGGAACTTGATACACGCCGAAGCTTTCTTT.

A single count supports this clone. The chain carries TRBV6-6 and TRBJ1-2; TRBD1 matches at 8 bases. The CDR3 sequence is 13 residues long. Germline V lookup: CDR1 MNHNY, CDR2 SVGAGI (reference sequence). V shed 7 bases and J 5 bases; nucleotides not matched to a gene: 6. In nucleotides, the CDR3 is TGTGCCAGCACCCACAGGGGGAGGTATGGCTACACCTTC. Translation: CASTHRGRYGYTF.

The chain recombines TRBV5-5 with TRBJ1-5; D perhaps matches TRBD1 (6 bases). Trimming removed 4 bases from V and 0 bases from J, with 17 bases in between. Germline V gene data show CDR1 as SGHKS and CDR2 as YYEKEE (reference sequence). The CDR3 length is 17 residues. CDR3 nucleotide sequence: TGTGCCAGCAGCCCGGGACACCTATCATATAGCAATCAGCCCCAGCATTTT. It codes for CASSPGHLSYSNQPQHF.

In DNA form, the CDR3 reads TGTGCCAGCAGCTCAGGAGGACTAGCGGGAGACACCGGGGAGCTGTTTTTT. This gives the protein CASSSGGLAGDTGELFF. The rearrangement links TRBV11-3 to TRBJ2-2; 13 nucleotides agree with TRBD2. In germline, CDR1 is SGHNT, CDR2 YENEEA. J was trimmed by 3 bases and V by 4 bases; bases with no gene match: 5. The CDR3 extends over 17 amino acids.

The chain combines TRBV28 with TRBJ2-7; D unclear. The ends were cut back, 5 bases at V and 5 bases at J, with 10 bases in the middle. This CDR3 spans 12 amino acids. The germline CDR1 and CDR2 sequences are MDHEN and SYDVKM. CDR3 DNA: TGTGCCAGCAGTCCCCGGGTGGACGAGCAGTACTTC. Its translation is CASSPRVDEQYF. The whole variable domain, filled in from reference TRBV28 and TRBJ2-7, reads DVKVTQSSRYLVKRTGEKVFLECVQDMDHENMFWYRQDPGLGLRLIYFSYDVKMKEKGDIPEGYSVSREKKERFSLILESASTNQTSMYLCASSPRVDEQYFGPGTRLTVT.